These 28 T cell receptor beta chains came from one sample sequenced in a study of blood T cell repertoires in COVID-19. The method was immunoSEQ multiplex PCR; TCRdb's version includes in-frame clones alone and lacks a portion of them. The table shows 35,000 to 40,000 clones, with 87% occurring only once. Sequencing was carried out using peripheral blood. All receptors derive from a man aged 55 to 70 with COVID-19, enrolled during active disease.

V and J are TRBV5-5 and TRBJ2-2; no clear D gene. V lost 2 bases, J lost 3 bases, and 8 bases lay in between. Germline values: CDR1 SGHKS, CDR2 YYEKEE (reference sequence). This CDR3 has 14 residues. The CDR3 nucleotides read TGTGCCAGCAGCTTACAGCTTGACACCGGGGAGCTGTTTTTT. This codes for CASSLQLDTGELFF.

V is TRBV5-1 and J is TRBJ2-7; D might be TRBD2 (6 bases). CDR1 is SGHRS and CDR2 is YFSETQ in the germline V gene. With 1 base removed from V and 6 bases from J, the gap between germline ends came to 11 bases. The length of the CDR3 is 13 residues. The CDR3 bases are TGCGCCAGCAGCTTGTGGGGGGAAGGCGAGCAGTACTTC. Amino acids: CASSLWGEGEQYF.

The chain carries TRBV30 and TRBJ1-1, with TRBD1 matching over 7 bases. The CDR3 is 12 residues long. V gave up 5 bases and J gave up 6 bases; unmatched junction bases: 6. Germline V gives CDR1 GTSNPN, CDR2 SVGIG (reference sequence). The CDR3 region is CAWGDSASEAFF. The DNA for the CDR3 is TGTGCCTGGGGGGACAGCGCCTCTGAAGCTTTCTTT.

The chain is built from TRBV4-1 and TRBJ1-2; D gene ambiguous. V lost 3 bases and J 3 bases, leaving 17 bases between the germline ends. CDR1 and CDR2 from the germline V gene are MGHRA and YSYEKL. CDR3 length: 16 amino acids. The CDR3 sequence is CASSQLEGQPHYGYTF. The CDR3 nucleotides are TGCGCCAGCAGCCAGCTAGAGGGCCAGCCCCACTATGGCTACACCTTC.

The chain combines TRBV10-2 with TRBJ1-1; a possible D gene is TRBD1 (6 bases). In germline, CDR1 is WSHSY, CDR2 SAAADI. Trimming shortened V by 6 bases and J by 5 bases, and 16 bases separated the two germline ends. The CDR3 totals 14 residues. CDR3 in amino acids: CASSTNRAGTEAFF. For the CDR3, the DNA is TGCGCCAGCAGCACCAACAGGGCTGGAACTGAAGCTTTCTTT.

The chain links TRBV4-1 to TRBJ1-2; no clear D. This CDR3 has 15 residues. CDR1 is MGHRA and CDR2 is YSYEKL in the germline V gene. With 0 bases removed from V and 4 bases from J, the gap between germline ends came to 12 bases. CDR3 amino acids: CASSQEVPSGYGYTF. The CDR3 DNA reads TGCGCCAGCAGCCAAGAAGTCCCGAGTGGCTATGGCTACACCTTC.

The chain couples TRBV6-2 or TRBV6-3 to TRBJ2-2, with a weak D call TRBD2 (6 bases). This CDR3 spans 15 amino acids. Germline V gene sequence: CDR1 MNHEY, CDR2 SVGEGT. V was cut by 2 bases and J by 2 bases, with 9 bases left in between. The CDR3 nucleotides read TGTGCCAGCAGTTACGGAGGGGACAACACCGGGGAGCTGTTTTTT. This gives the protein CASSYGGDNTGELFF.

The rearrangement links TRBV3-1 (or the pseudogene TRBV3-2) to TRBJ2-3; 9 bases are a match to TRBD2. CDR1 and CDR2 (germline): LGHDT, YNNKEL (reference sequence). J was trimmed by 0 bases and V by 4 bases; bases with no gene match: 2. The CDR3 loop spans 15 amino acids. This chain's CDR3 is CASSPTSGSTDTQYF. The CDR3 nucleotides read TGTGCCAGCAGCCCCACTAGCGGGAGCACAGATACGCAGTATTTT.

The chain has TRBV28 and TRBJ1-4, with D perhaps matching TRBD1 (5 bases). Germline CDR1 MDHEN, CDR2 SYDVKM. The length of the CDR3 is 16 residues. Deletions cut 4 bases from V and 6 bases from J, with 18 bases between. CDR3 loop: CASSSPGGGSHEKLFF. DNA for the CDR3: TGTGCCAGCAGTTCCCCGGGGGGGGGAAGCCATGAAAAACTGTTTTTT.

The chain employs TRBV5-1 and TRBJ2-1; D is unclear. The germline gives CDR1 SGHRS, CDR2 YFSETQ. The CDR3 loop spans 15 amino acids. V gave up 1 base and J gave up 4 bases, with 12 bases separating them. The CDR3 here is CASSLSPLGYNEQFF. CDR3 sequence (DNA): TGCGCCAGCAGCTTGAGTCCCCTAGGATACAATGAGCAGTTCTTC.

DNA for the CDR3: TGTGCCTGGAGCCGACAGGGGACATCCTACGAGCAGTACTTC. This gives the protein CAWSRQGTSYEQYF. This chain joins TRBV30 and TRBJ2-7; 8 bases fit TRBD1. CDR3 length equals 14 residues. After removal of 3 bases from V and 1 base from J, the junction contained 5 bases not matched to a gene. Germline CDR1 is GTSNPN and CDR2 is SVGIG (reference sequence).

The chain recombines TRBV29-1 with TRBJ2-5, with TRBD1 matching over 7 bases. CDR1 is SQVTM, CDR2 ANQGSEA, per germline. The CDR3 is made up of 17 amino acids. Germline trimming cut 7 bases from V and 2 bases from J; bases unmatched to any gene: 19. CDR3 in DNA: TGCAGCGCCAACGGGCGGGCAGGGGGAAGCCTTCAAGAGACCCAGTACTTC. The encoded protein is CSANGRAGGSLQETQYF.

A single count supports this clone. The chain employs TRBV10-3 and TRBJ1-5; unclear D gene. V was clipped by 2 bases and J by 2 bases, with 7 bases between them. The CDR3 length is 14 residues. Germline-derived CDR1 and CDR2 are ENHRY and SYGVKD. CDR3 protein: CAISEMQGNQPQHF. Written as DNA, the CDR3 is TGTGCCATCAGTGAGATGCAGGGCAATCAGCCCCAGCATTTT.

This clone appeared a single time. The chain carries TRBV28 and TRBJ2-3; 9 nucleotides align to TRBD2. CDR1 is MDHEN, CDR2 SYDVKM, per germline. After removal of 4 bases from V and 4 bases from J, the junction contained 9 bases not matched to a gene. The length of the CDR3 is 16 residues. The CDR3 is CASSSPGSGSSDTQYF. CDR3 coding DNA: TGTGCCAGCAGTTCTCCTGGTAGCGGGAGTTCAGATACGCAGTATTTT.

The chain is built from TRBV6-5 and TRBJ2-7; possible D gene TRBD2, 5 bases. V lost 0 bases and J 2 bases, leaving 11 bases between the germline ends. CDR1 is MNHEY and CDR2 is SVGAGI in the germline V gene. The length of the CDR3 is 15 residues. The CDR3 here is CASSYSRENPYEQYF. As DNA, the CDR3 is TGTGCCAGCAGTTACTCGAGGGAGAATCCCTACGAGCAGTACTTC.

The V call is TRBV18, the J call TRBJ2-5; D call uncertain. Germline CDR1 and CDR2: KGHSH and LQKENI. The CDR3 contains 15 residues. V was cut by 3 bases and J by 5 bases, with 16 bases left in between. CDR3 nucleotides: TGTGCCAGCTCACCCCGACCCCCCGCGAGGGAGACCCAGTACTTC. This sequence encodes CASSPRPPARETQYF.

V gene TRBV30 combines with J gene TRBJ2-1; D gene unclear. The germline gives CDR1 GTSNPN, CDR2 SVGIG (reference sequence). Trimming shortened V by 0 bases and J by 6 bases, and 6 bases separated the two germline ends. CDR3 length equals 12 residues. CDR3 region: CAWSVHANEQFF. In nucleotides, the CDR3 is TGTGCCTGGAGTGTACACGCCAATGAGCAGTTCTTC.

This rearrangement joins TRBV5-1 to TRBJ2-5, with TRBD1 identical over 9 bases. Trimming at V came to 0 bases and at J to 5 bases, leaving 8 bases not matched to a gene. This CDR3 has 16 amino acids. Germline loops: CDR1 SGHRS, CDR2 YFSETQ. CDR3 in DNA: TGCGCCAGCAGCTTGGGGGGAACAGGGGGCCAGGAGACCCAGTACTTC. Translated, it gives CASSLGGTGGQETQYF.

The rearrangement links TRBV6-6 to TRBJ1-2; 7 bases agree with TRBD1. V dropped 6 bases and J dropped 8; count of bases not matched to a gene: 9. The CDR3 runs to 13 residues. Germline values: CDR1 MNHNY, CDR2 SVGAGI (reference sequence). Here the CDR3 DNA reads TGTGCCAGCAGACCCAGGGGGATGGAGGGCTACACCTTC. It yields the protein CASRPRGMEGYTF.

This CDR3 reads CASKTLQGVQPQHF. CDR3 bases: TGTGCCAGTAAAACTCTACAGGGAGTTCAGCCCCAGCATTTT. J is TRBJ1-5 and V is TRBV27, with TRBD1 as a possible D gene (6 bases). Germline assignment: CDR1 MNHEY and CDR2 SMNVEV (reference sequence). V was pared by 9 bases and J by 6 bases, with 18 bases between. This CDR3 is 14 amino acids long.

With respect to this clone: This may be a read error, as it is one base from a much larger clone. DNA of the CDR3: TGTGCCAGCAGCTTAATTCTTGAGCAGTTCTTC. Protein product: CASSLILEQFF. V gene TRBV7-9 combines with J gene TRBJ2-1, with unresolved D. The CDR3 spans 11 residues. CDR1 and CDR2 (germline): SEHNR, FQNEAQ (reference sequence). The V end lost 2 bases, the J end lost 9 bases, and 5 bases lay between the germline ends. The full variable domain, its missing parts supplied by reference TRBV7-9 and TRBJ2-1, is DTGVSQNPRHKITKRGQNVTFRCDPISEHNRLYWYRQTLGQGPEFLTYFQNEAQLEKSRLLSDRFSAERPKGSFSTLEIQRTEQGDSAMYLCASSLILEQFFGPGTRLTVL.

The chain carries TRBV5-4 and TRBJ2-1, with TRBD2 matching 8 bases. V was pared by 7 bases and J by 6 bases, with 12 bases of the junction left unmatched. Per the germline V gene, CDR1 is SGHNT and CDR2 is YYREEE (reference sequence). The CDR3 totals 15 residues. Here the CDR3 DNA reads TGTGCCAGCCAGACGAGCGGGAGCCCGTTCAATGAGCAGTTCTTC. It encodes CASQTSGSPFNEQFF.

The chain uses TRBV5-1 and TRBJ2-2; 7 nucleotides match TRBD1. Trimming took 7 bases from V and 3 from J; bases not matched to a gene: 6. Germline V gene lookup returns CDR1 SGHRS and CDR2 YFSETQ. This CDR3 spans 14 amino acids. The chain's CDR3 is CASADRVDTGELFF. CDR3 in DNA: TGCGCCAGCGCAGACAGGGTTGACACCGGGGAGCTGTTTTTT.

This chain links TRBV5-4 with TRBJ1-1; possible D gene TRBD1, 6 bases. The CDR3 consists of 12 residues. CDR1 is SGHNT and CDR2 is YYREEE in the germline V gene (reference sequence). V dropped 0 bases and J dropped 7 bases, with 7 bases sitting between them. The CDR3 here is CASSLVQGEAFF. As DNA, the CDR3 is TGTGCCAGCAGCTTGGTACAGGGTGAAGCTTTCTTT.

The gene calls are TRBV5-1 and TRBJ2-5; a weak D match, TRBD2 (5 bases). Per germline, CDR1 SGHRS and CDR2 YFSETQ. This CDR3 contains 15 residues. Deletions cut 0 bases from V and 5 bases from J, with 14 bases between. CDR3: CASSLGSEAGETQYF. The DNA of the CDR3 is TGCGCCAGCAGCTTGGGATCGGAGGCCGGGGAGACCCAGTACTTC.

This clone was found a few times. The chain uses TRBV9 and TRBJ1-1; D unresolved. The V and J ends lost 0 bases and 4 bases respectively, with 13 bases between them. The germline CDR1 and CDR2 sequences are SGDLS and YYNGEE. The length of the CDR3 is 15 residues. The CDR3, as DNA: TGTGCCAGCAGCGTAGATCGGGGAGGGAGCACTGAAGCTTTCTTT. Translation: CASSVDRGGSTEAFF.

V is TRBV19 and J is TRBJ1-1; D is unclear. Trimming took off 3 bases at V and 2 bases at J, with 16 bases between the two ends. Germline V CDR1 and CDR2: LNHDA, SQIVND (reference sequence). The length of the CDR3 is 16 residues. Written as DNA, the CDR3 is TGTGCCAGTAGTATGAGAGGGAGCGGGGTTAACACTGAAGCTTTCTTT. Amino acids: CASSMRGSGVNTEAFF. Drawing the rest from reference TRBV19 and TRBJ1-1, the complete variable domain is DGGITQSPKYLFRKEGQNVTLSCEQNLNHDAMYWYRQDPGQGLRLIYYSQIVNDFQKGDIAEGYSVSREKKESFPLTVTSAQKNPTAFYLCASSMRGSGVNTEAFFGQGTRLTVV.

The V gene is TRBV5-4, the J gene TRBJ1-5; TRBD1 is a possible D gene (6 bases). Germline V gene sequence: CDR1 SGHNT, CDR2 YYREEE (reference sequence). V was trimmed by 2 bases and J by 7 bases, leaving 10 bases between them. This CDR3 comprises 13 residues. The CDR3, as DNA: TGTGCCAGCAGCTTAGGGGGTGGCCAGCCCCAGCATTTT. It encodes CASSLGGGQPQHF.